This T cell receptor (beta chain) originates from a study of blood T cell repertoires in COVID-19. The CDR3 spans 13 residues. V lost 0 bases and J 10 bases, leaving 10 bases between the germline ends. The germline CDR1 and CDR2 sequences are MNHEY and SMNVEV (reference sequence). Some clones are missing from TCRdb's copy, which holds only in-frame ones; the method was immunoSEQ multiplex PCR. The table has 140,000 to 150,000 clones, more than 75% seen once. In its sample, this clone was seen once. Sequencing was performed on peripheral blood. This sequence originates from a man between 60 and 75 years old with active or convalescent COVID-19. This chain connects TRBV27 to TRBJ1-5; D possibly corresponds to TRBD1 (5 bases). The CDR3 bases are TGTGCCAGCAGTTTATCTTCGGGGGTCCCCCAGCATTTT. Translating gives CASSLSSGVPQHF.